The 15 T cell receptor beta chains presented below share a single source sample, sequenced in a study of beta chain features in type 1 diabetes. Expressed TCRB transcripts were sequenced, since all the RNA that had been isolated was reverse transcribed. Repertoires were generated with immunoSEQ multiplex PCR, while TCRdb's copy carries only in-frame clones and drops some. The repertoire holds roughly 290,000 clones, with roughly 15% as singletons. Broader study findings: Shorter TCRB CDR3s, moderately but significantly so, were found in Type 1 diabetes patients in all four CD4+ subsets.

The antigens these receptors bind are not known. Sequenced input: naive CD4+ T cells from blood. The receptor source for this set is a man between 18 and 35 years old with type 1 diabetes.

The sample holds a few counts of this clone. The chain links TRBV7-2 to TRBJ2-2; D gene unclear. Per the germline V gene, CDR1 is SGHTA and CDR2 is FQGNSA. The germline V and J ends were trimmed by 7 bases and 4 bases, with 7 bases remaining between them. This CDR3 is 12 amino acids long. Written as DNA, the CDR3 is TGTGCCAGCACCAGTCGCACCGGGGAGCTGTTTTTT. The encoded protein is CASTSRTGELFF.

A few counts support this clone. The chain combines TRBV11-2 with TRBJ2-1; 7 positions match TRBD2. The germline V gene encodes CDR1 SGHAT and CDR2 FQNNGV. The CDR3 totals 18 residues. The V and J ends lost 4 bases and 7 bases, in that order; junction bases with no gene match: 19. The CDR3 bases are TGTGCCAGCAGCTCCCCCGCTGTGCGGGAGTGGGGGACGAATGAGCAGTTCTTC. The encoded protein is CASSSPAVREWGTNEQFF.

The V call is TRBV4-3, the J call TRBJ1-6; no clear D gene. The germline CDR1 and CDR2 sequences are LGHNA and YSLEER. Deletions cut 4 bases from V and 6 bases from J, with 19 bases between. The CDR3 runs to 17 residues. The CDR3 DNA follows: TGCGCCAGCAGCCCTACCCTGCACAGAGAATTTAATTCACCCCTCCACTTT. Its protein product is CASSPTLHREFNSPLHF.

The chain couples TRBV30 to TRBJ1-1; 11 bases line up with TRBD1. The CDR3 runs to 13 residues. V lost 5 bases to trimming and J lost 6 bases; unmatched junction nucleotides: 5. Germline V gene data show CDR1 as GTSNPN and CDR2 as SVGIG (reference sequence). The CDR3: CAWGTGGFAEAFF. The CDR3 DNA reads TGTGCCTGGGGGACAGGGGGTTTCGCTGAAGCTTTCTTT.

The rearrangement joins TRBV5-1 to TRBJ2-7; a weak D match, TRBD2 (6 bases). The V and J ends lost 4 bases and 1 base respectively, with 15 bases between them. Germline loops: CDR1 SGHRS, CDR2 YFSETQ. The CDR3 consists of 15 residues. The CDR3 DNA sequence: TGCGCCAGCAGCCCACCCCTCGGGGGTTCCTACGAGCAGTACTTC. This gives the protein CASSPPLGGSYEQYF.

This chain joins TRBV6-6 and TRBJ1-2, with D tentatively TRBD1 (6 bases). CDR3 length: 14 amino acids. Looked up from germline, CDR1 is MNHNY and CDR2 is SVGAGI (reference sequence). Trimming cost V 5 bases and J 8 bases, with 18 bases left between them. This CDR3 is CASSPYRESLGYTF. The CDR3, as DNA: TGTGCCAGCAGTCCCTACAGGGAATCCCTCGGCTACACCTTC.

Note on this clone: Other nucleotide sequences from this sample produce the same CDR3. V usage is TRBV7-2 and J usage is TRBJ2-7; 7 bases line up with TRBD2. V lost 0 bases to trimming and J lost 4 bases; unmatched junction nucleotides: 3. This CDR3 has 14 amino acids. Germline assignment: CDR1 SGHTA and CDR2 FQGNSA. CDR3 loop: CASSLAGGLYEQYF. CDR3 coding DNA: TGTGCCAGCAGCTTAGCGGGAGGGCTTTACGAGCAGTACTTC.

The chain joins TRBV6-6 to TRBJ2-5, with 15 bases lining up with TRBD2. The germline gives CDR1 MNHNY, CDR2 SVGAGI (reference sequence). The CDR3 is 15 residues long. The V gene end was trimmed by 4 bases and the J gene end by 5 bases; junction bases not matched to a gene: 2. This chain's CDR3 is CASSSGLAGGETQYF. The CDR3 DNA follows: TGTGCCAGCAGTTCCGGACTAGCGGGAGGGGAGACCCAGTACTTC.

This chain uses TRBV19 with TRBJ1-2; 8 bases are a match to TRBD1. CDR3 size: 15 residues. Trimming removed 5 bases from V and 5 bases from J; junction bases left unmatched: 10. CDR1 and CDR2 (germline): LNHDA, SQIVND (reference sequence). The CDR3 region has the DNA TGTGCCAGTAGTCCGACAGGGGCCGGTGGTTATGGCTACACCTTC. Encoded protein: CASSPTGAGGYGYTF.

The chain carries TRBV5-4 and TRBJ2-7; no clear D gene. Trimming shortened V by 0 bases and J by 4 bases, and 8 bases separated the two germline ends. Germline lookup yields CDR1 SGHNT and CDR2 YYREEE (reference sequence). The CDR3 loop spans 13 amino acids. The CDR3 sequence: CASSLGFGYEQYF. The DNA for the CDR3 is TGTGCCAGCAGCTTGGGGTTCGGGTACGAGCAGTACTTC.

This clone was seen a few times. CDR3 nucleotides: TGTGCCAGCTCGAGACTAGCGCTCTACGAGCAGTACTTC. It is translated as CASSRLALYEQYF. The V gene is TRBV18, the J gene TRBJ2-7, with 8 bases fitting TRBD2. V dropped 6 bases and J dropped 3; count of bases not matched to a gene: 4. The CDR3 loop spans 13 amino acids. In germline, CDR1 is KGHSH, CDR2 LQKENI.

This clone was seen a handful of times. CDR3 in amino acids: CASSSQRRKYIQYF. The CDR3 nucleotides read TGTGCCAGCAGCTCCCAAAGGAGAAAGTACATTCAGTACTTC. This sequence joins TRBV11-2 and TRBJ2-4; D not certain. From germline, CDR1 is SGHAT and CDR2 FQNNGV. The CDR3 length is 14 residues. V was clipped by 4 bases and J by 8 bases, with 15 bases between them. Combining the CDR3 with reference TRBV11-2 and TRBJ2-4 gives the whole variable domain EAGVAQSPRYKIIEKRQSVAFWCNPISGHATLYWYQQILGQGPKLLIQFQNNGVVDDSQLPKDRFSAERLKGVDSTLKIQPAKLEDSAVYLCASSSQRRKYIQYFGAGTRLSVL.

This clone has more than one count but fewer than ten. At the DNA level, this CDR3 is encoded by other sequences in the same sample as well. The chain uses TRBV29-1 and TRBJ2-7; the match to TRBD1 covers 9 bases. The CDR3 runs to 12 residues. With 4 bases clipped from V and 5 bases from J, the junction kept 3 bases outside the gene matches. Germline V CDR1 and CDR2: SQVTM, ANQGSEA. DNA for the CDR3: TGCAGCGTTGCTGGGACAGGGAACGAGCAGTACTTC. Its protein is CSVAGTGNEQYF.

The sample holds a few counts of this clone. This chain uses TRBV5-4 with TRBJ2-7, with D possibly matching TRBD2 (5 bases). CDR3 length: 15 residues. Germline assignment: CDR1 SGHNT and CDR2 YYREEE (reference sequence). V lost 0 bases and J lost 2, with 12 bases in between. CDR3 amino acids: CASSLAAGKAYEQYF. For the CDR3, the DNA is TGTGCCAGCAGCTTGGCGGCGGGCAAGGCCTACGAGCAGTACTTC.

The table lists this clone with a few counts. The chain employs TRBV5-4 and TRBJ1-6; D not certain. The V end lost 3 bases, the J end lost 9 bases, and 13 bases lay between the germline ends. The germline V gene encodes CDR1 SGHNT and CDR2 YYREEE (reference sequence). The CDR3 covers 14 residues. CDR3 DNA sequence: TGTGCCAGCAGCTGGAGGGATAATGCTTCACCCCTCCACTTT. Translated, it gives CASSWRDNASPLHF.